One T cell receptor beta chain is described in this entry. Its matching antigen is unknown. The data were obtained in a study of blood T cells in healthy people across ages. For the study at large: T cells yielded about one barcoded beta molecule per two cells through template switching. Overall study findings and caveats: Researchers report that TCR beta diversity correlated strongly with naive T cell percentage. Per million T cells, TCR beta diversity dropped about linearly as age rose. Naive and antigen-experienced cells were not separated, limiting conclusive comparison.

Together with a sample-barcoded 5' primer, a J-beta primer mix was included in a second PCR lasting about 7 to 11 cycles. MiXCR, run by TCRdb on the 5' RACE reads, gives a single entry per CDR3 protein. The profile shows more than 800,000 distinct CDR3 sequences, less than 35% of them singletons. CDR1 is MGHRA, CDR2 YSYEKL, per germline. The CDR3 totals 16 residues. The germline V and J ends were trimmed by 4 bases and 3 bases, with 17 bases remaining between them. The chain joins TRBV4-1 to TRBJ2-3; D uncertain. The clonotype originates from a woman aged 80 or over in good health. Sequencing used blood. The DNA of the CDR3 is TGCGCCAGCAGCCGTAGGCCAAACCGCGGTACAGATACGCAGTATTTT. It encodes CASSRRPNRGTDTQYF.